Following are 17 T cell receptor beta chains from one sample sequenced in a study of cytomegalovirus exposure and HLA in healthy donors. Primers: 60 Vbeta forward and 13 Jbeta reverse. Only in-frame clones appear in the TCRdb table, and some are missing; sequencing was by immunoSEQ multiplex PCR. Among over 65,000 clones listed, about 71% were seen once. Sequencing was done on a sample of PBMCs. These receptors were taken from a woman aged 40 to 50 in good health and CMV-seronegative.

CDR3 sequence reads: CASSEKTLAKNIQYF. In DNA form, the CDR3 reads TGTGCCAGCAGTGAAAAGACACTAGCCAAAAACATTCAGTACTTC. The chain employs TRBV6-1 and TRBJ2-4; D uncertain. The CDR3 covers 15 residues. The V end was cut by 2 bases, the J end by 0 bases, with 8 bases between. Germline values: CDR1 MNHNS, CDR2 SASEGT.

The V call is TRBV30, the J call TRBJ2-3, with 8 bases lining up with TRBD2. The CDR3 runs to 13 residues. The germline V gene has CDR1 GTSNPN and CDR2 SVGIG (reference sequence). The J segment lost 1 base and the V segment lost 4 bases, leaving 1 base of the junction unmatched. The CDR3 spells CAWTSGRTDTQYF. Here the CDR3 DNA reads TGTGCCTGGACTAGCGGGCGCACAGATACGCAGTATTTT. Combining the CDR3 with reference TRBV30 and TRBJ2-3 gives the whole variable domain SQTIHQWPATLVQPVGSPLSLECTVEGTSNPNLYWYRQAAGRGLQLLFYSVGIGQISSEVPQNLSASRPQDRQFILSSKKLLLSDSGFYLCAWTSGRTDTQYFGPGTRLTVL.

The chain has TRBV9 and TRBJ1-1, with D perhaps matching TRBD1 (5 bases). The CDR3 has 13 residues. CDR1 is SGDLS, CDR2 YYNGEE, per germline. V was cut by 0 bases and J by 3 bases, with 6 bases left in between. DNA for the CDR3: TGTGCCAGCAGCGTAGTAGGGGACACTGAAGCTTTCTTT. It specifies CASSVVGDTEAFF.

The V and J genes are TRBV5-1 and TRBJ1-2; 8 nucleotides match TRBD1. CDR1 and CDR2 (germline): SGHRS, YFSETQ. V lost 0 bases, J lost 4 bases, and 14 bases stayed unmatched. This CDR3 comprises 18 residues. CDR3 amino acids: CASSLAGPRDRGSYGYTF. DNA for the CDR3: TGCGCCAGCAGCTTGGCCGGTCCAAGAGACAGGGGATCCTATGGCTACACCTTC.

The chain has TRBV19 and TRBJ2-2, with TRBD2 matching over 13 bases. V gave up 6 bases and J gave up 5 bases; unmatched junction bases: 0. The germline CDR1 and CDR2 sequences are LNHDA and SQIVND (reference sequence). The CDR3 covers 14 residues. The CDR3 DNA follows: TGTGCCAGTAGACTAGCGGGAGGGACCGGGGAGCTGTTTTTT. It translates to CASRLAGGTGELFF. The full variable domain, completed using reference TRBV19 and TRBJ2-2, is DGGITQSPKYLFRKEGQNVTLSCEQNLNHDAMYWYRQDPGQGLRLIYYSQIVNDFQKGDIAEGYSVSREKKESFPLTVTSAQKNPTAFYLCASRLAGGTGELFFGEGSRLTVL.

The V gene is TRBV18, the J gene TRBJ2-7; weak D call: TRBD2 (6 bases). Between the trimmed V and J ends, which lost 3 bases and 6 bases, there was a span of 15 bases. The germline V gene encodes CDR1 KGHSH and CDR2 LQKENI. The CDR3 consists of 14 residues. The DNA for the CDR3 is TGTGCCAGCTCACCTACTAGTGGGACTTCCGAGCAGTACTTC. This translates into CASSPTSGTSEQYF.

V gene TRBV5-1 combines with J gene TRBJ1-1; 7 bases are shared with TRBD1. Germline values: CDR1 SGHRS, CDR2 YFSETQ. V lost 0 bases and J lost 11; bases outside the gene matches: 10. The CDR3 is made up of 14 amino acids. CDR3 sequence (DNA): TGCGCCAGCAGCTTGGAAGACAGGGCGGGGGGTGCTTTCTTT. Protein sequence: CASSLEDRAGGAFF.

This clone was counted a single time. This chain uses TRBV12-1 with TRBJ1-1; whether TRBD1, the table's D call, matches the DNA was not checked. TRBV12-1 is an annotated pseudogene. The CDR3 extends over 12 amino acids. The CDR3 here is CASSFRDSEAFF. CDR3 in DNA: TGTGCCAGCAGCTTTCGGGACAGTGAAGCTTTCTTT.

The rearrangement joins TRBV29-1 to TRBJ2-7; 16 nucleotides line up with TRBD2. V lost 6 bases and J lost 1; bases outside the gene matches: 12. This CDR3 is 18 amino acids long. Germline V CDR1 and CDR2: SQVTM, ANQGSEA. The CDR3: CSVRGLAGGSRSSYEQYF. CDR3 nucleotides: TGCAGCGTGAGGGGACTAGCGGGAGGGTCGAGAAGTTCCTACGAGCAGTACTTC.

The chain links TRBV27 to TRBJ2-1; 8 bases fit TRBD1. The junction had 6 bases not matched to a gene; V was cut back by 8 bases and J by 6 bases. Per germline, CDR1 MNHEY and CDR2 SMNVEV (reference sequence). The length of the CDR3 is 13 residues. The CDR3 sequence is CASGWTGSNEQFF. DNA of the CDR3: TGTGCCAGCGGATGGACAGGGTCCAATGAGCAGTTCTTC.

V usage is TRBV15 and J usage is TRBJ2-5; tentatively, D is TRBD2 (6 bases). The J call may not be correct, given that the DNA end is closer to TRBJ2-7. The CDR3 has 14 residues. In germline, CDR1 is LNHNV, CDR2 YYDKDF (reference sequence). The CDR3 is CATGRGRGSYEQYF. The CDR3 nucleotides are TGTGCCACCGGGCGGGGTCGGGGCTCCTACGAGCAGTACTTC.

This chain's CDR3 is CASSISSGSANEQYF. CDR3 nucleotide sequence: TGTGCCAGTAGTATAAGTAGCGGGAGTGCGAACGAGCAGTACTTC. The rearrangement links TRBV19 to TRBJ2-7, with TRBD2 matching over 9 bases. The germline CDR1 and CDR2 sequences are LNHDA and SQIVND (reference sequence). This CDR3 is 15 amino acids long. The V gene end was trimmed by 2 bases and the J gene end by 5 bases; junction bases not matched to a gene: 7.

The chain combines TRBV27 with TRBJ2-3, with D possibly TRBD2 on 5 matching bases. Germline assignment: CDR1 MNHEY and CDR2 SMNVEV (reference sequence). The CDR3 totals 15 residues. The V and J ends lost 1 base and 0 bases respectively, with 8 bases between them. The CDR3 DNA reads as TGTGCCAGCAGTTTATGGCGACTAAGCACAGATACGCAGTATTTT. It specifies CASSLWRLSTDTQYF.

This rearrangement joins TRBV6-1 to TRBJ1-5, with D possibly TRBD1 on 6 matching bases. The CDR3 is 13 amino acids. Germline assignment: CDR1 MNHNS and CDR2 SASEGT. The V gene lost 6 bases and the J gene lost 6 bases, with 12 bases spanning the gap. The CDR3 sequence: CASRRGTGQPQHF. The CDR3 nucleotides are TGTGCCAGCAGAAGGGGGACCGGTCAGCCCCAGCATTTT.

V gene TRBV4-1 combines with J gene TRBJ1-5; 7 bases agree with TRBD1. Germline CDR1 is MGHRA and CDR2 is YSYEKL. J was trimmed by 7 bases and V by 1 base; bases with no gene match: 7. The CDR3 runs 15 residues. The CDR3 bases are TGCGCCAGCAGCCAAGTGACAGGGCGCGGGCAGCCCCAGCATTTT. It codes for CASSQVTGRGQPQHF.

This clone was counted only a few times. The chain joins TRBV19 to TRBJ2-5; 12 bases align to TRBD1. The V gene's germline CDR1 is LNHDA and CDR2 SQIVND (reference sequence). The CDR3 has 16 residues. Trimming removed 5 bases from V and 5 bases from J; junction bases left unmatched: 9. The CDR3 nucleotides read TGTGCCAGTAGTCCCCTCCGGGACAGGGGGCAGGAGACCCAGTACTTC. It translates to CASSPLRDRGQETQYF. Full variable domain (outside the CDR3, taken from reference TRBV19 and TRBJ2-5): DGGITQSPKYLFRKEGQNVTLSCEQNLNHDAMYWYRQDPGQGLRLIYYSQIVNDFQKGDIAEGYSVSREKKESFPLTVTSAQKNPTAFYLCASSPLRDRGQETQYFGPGTRLLVL.

V is TRBV9 and J is TRBJ2-7, with 10 bases aligning to TRBD2. Germline V lookup: CDR1 SGDLS, CDR2 YYNGEE. The CDR3 has 16 residues. J gave up 5 bases and V 2 bases, and 10 bases lay outside the gene matches. CDR3 DNA sequence: TGTGCCAGCAGCGTCGGGGTAGGTCTAGCGGGGGACGAGCAGTACTTC. Its translation: CASSVGVGLAGDEQYF.